In this sample, the clone carrying this T cell receptor beta chain turned up a few times. The antigen is undetermined. Sequencing was performed with immunoSEQ multiplex PCR; in TCRdb, only in-frame clones are kept and a portion is missing. This sample carries about 150,000 clones, approximately 90% of them seen once, and the ten largest clones take under 2%. The V and J ends lost 10 bases and 3 bases, in that order; junction bases with no gene match: 13. Germline V lookup: CDR1 MNHEY, CDR2 SVGEGT. The CDR3 has 15 amino acids. The data originate from a study of T cell responses to AZD1222 COVID-19 vaccine. The overall study: Analysis merged second doses at about 4 or about 12 weeks.

Study results and limitations: Only five to seven AZD1222 recipients were seropositive at baseline.

This sequence was found in an adult in good health. Sequencing used peripheral blood, obtained on day 0 of AZD1222 vaccination. J is TRBJ2-3 and V is TRBV6-2 or TRBV6-3; TRBD2 aligns across 7 bases. CDR3 loop: CATGPGLAATDTQYF. CDR3 DNA: TGTGCCACCGGCCCGGGGCTAGCGGCGACAGATACGCAGTATTTT.